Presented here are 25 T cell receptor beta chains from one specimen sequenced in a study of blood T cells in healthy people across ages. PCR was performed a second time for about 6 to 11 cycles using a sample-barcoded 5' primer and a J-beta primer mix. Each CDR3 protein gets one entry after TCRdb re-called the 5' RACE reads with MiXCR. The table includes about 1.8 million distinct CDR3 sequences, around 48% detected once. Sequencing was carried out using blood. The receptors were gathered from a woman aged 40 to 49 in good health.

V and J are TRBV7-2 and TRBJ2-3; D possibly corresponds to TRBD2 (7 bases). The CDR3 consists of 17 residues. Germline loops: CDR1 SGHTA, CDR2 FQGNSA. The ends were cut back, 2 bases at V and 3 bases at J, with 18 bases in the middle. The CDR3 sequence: CASSLSRGPVMTDTQYF. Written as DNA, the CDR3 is TGTGCCAGCAGCTTATCGCGGGGGCCGGTCATGACAGATACGCAGTATTTT.

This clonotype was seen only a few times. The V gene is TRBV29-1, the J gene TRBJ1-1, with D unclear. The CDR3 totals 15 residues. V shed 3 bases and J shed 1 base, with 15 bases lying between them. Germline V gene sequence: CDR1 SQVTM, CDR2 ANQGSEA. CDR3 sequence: CSVDTAKRPNTEAFF. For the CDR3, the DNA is TGCAGCGTTGATACCGCAAAGAGACCGAACACTGAAGCTTTCTTT.

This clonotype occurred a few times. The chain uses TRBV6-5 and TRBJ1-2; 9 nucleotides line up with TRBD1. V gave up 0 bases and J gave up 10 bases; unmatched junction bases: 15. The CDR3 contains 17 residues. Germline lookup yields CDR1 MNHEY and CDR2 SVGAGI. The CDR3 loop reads CASSYSGTGNPHRDYTF. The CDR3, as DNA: TGTGCCAGCAGTTACTCCGGGACAGGGAACCCTCACCGTGACTACACCTTC.

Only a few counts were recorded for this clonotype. Here the CDR3 DNA reads TGCGCCAGCAGTGAGGCAGGGGAGTCCAAAAACATTCAGTACTTC. Amino acid sequence: CASSEAGESKNIQYF. The chain recombines TRBV10-1 with TRBJ2-4; maybe TRBD1 (6 bases). This CDR3 has 15 amino acids. Germline CDR1 is WNHNN and CDR2 is SYGVQD (reference sequence). V lost 2 bases and J 2 bases, leaving 10 bases between the germline ends.

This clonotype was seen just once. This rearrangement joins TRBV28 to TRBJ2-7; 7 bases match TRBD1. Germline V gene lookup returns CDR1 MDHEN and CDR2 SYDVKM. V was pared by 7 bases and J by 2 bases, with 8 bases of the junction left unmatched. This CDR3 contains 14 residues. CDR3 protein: CASTPWQGAYEQYF. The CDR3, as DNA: TGTGCCAGCACCCCCTGGCAGGGGGCCTACGAGCAGTACTTC.

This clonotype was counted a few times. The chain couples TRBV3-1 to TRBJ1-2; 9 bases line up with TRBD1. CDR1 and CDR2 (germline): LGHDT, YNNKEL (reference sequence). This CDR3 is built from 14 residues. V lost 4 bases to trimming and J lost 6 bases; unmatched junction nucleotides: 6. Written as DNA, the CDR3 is TGTGCCAGCAGCCGTACCGGGACAGGGAATGGCTACACCTTC. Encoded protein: CASSRTGTGNGYTF.

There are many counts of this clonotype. The DNA of the CDR3 is TGTGCCAGCAGACCGGGACTCGACTATGGCTACACCTTC. Its protein is CASRPGLDYGYTF. The chain joins TRBV13 to TRBJ1-2, with D possibly matching TRBD1 (5 bases). Germline CDR1 and CDR2: PRHDT and FYEKMQ (reference sequence). Trimming left V 6 bases short and J 3 bases short, with 11 bases between. The CDR3 loop spans 13 amino acids.

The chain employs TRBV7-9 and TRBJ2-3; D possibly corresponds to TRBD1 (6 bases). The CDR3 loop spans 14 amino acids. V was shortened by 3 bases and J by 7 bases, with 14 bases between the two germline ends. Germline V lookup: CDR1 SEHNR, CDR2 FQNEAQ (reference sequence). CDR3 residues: CASSLIQGLNTQYF. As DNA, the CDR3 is TGTGCCAGCAGCTTGATACAGGGTCTAAATACGCAGTATTTT.

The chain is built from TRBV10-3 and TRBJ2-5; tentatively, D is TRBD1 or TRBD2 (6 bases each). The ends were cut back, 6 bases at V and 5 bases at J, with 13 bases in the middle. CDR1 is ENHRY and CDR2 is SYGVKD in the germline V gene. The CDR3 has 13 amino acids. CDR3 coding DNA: TGTGCCATCAGAAAACGGGGGCGGGAGACCCAGTACTTC. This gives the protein CAIRKRGRETQYF.

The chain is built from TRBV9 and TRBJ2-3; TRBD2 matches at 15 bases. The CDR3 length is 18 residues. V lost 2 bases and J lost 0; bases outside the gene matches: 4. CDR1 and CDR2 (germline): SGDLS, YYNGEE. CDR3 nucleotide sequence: TGTGCCAGCAGCGTCCCGGGACTAGCGGGGGGTAGCACAGATACGCAGTATTTT. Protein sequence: CASSVPGLAGGSTDTQYF. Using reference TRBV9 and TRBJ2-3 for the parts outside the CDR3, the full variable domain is DSGVTQTPKHLITATGQRVTLRCSPRSGDLSVYWYQQSLDQGLQFLIQYYNGEERAKGNILERFSAQQFPDLHSELNLSSLELGDSALYFCASSVPGLAGGSTDTQYFGPGTRLTVL.

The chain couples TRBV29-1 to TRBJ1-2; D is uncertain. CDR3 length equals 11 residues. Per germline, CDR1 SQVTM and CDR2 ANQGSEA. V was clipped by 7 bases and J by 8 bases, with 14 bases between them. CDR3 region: CSGTGPQGYTF. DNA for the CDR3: TGCAGCGGTACCGGGCCCCAGGGCTACACCTTC.

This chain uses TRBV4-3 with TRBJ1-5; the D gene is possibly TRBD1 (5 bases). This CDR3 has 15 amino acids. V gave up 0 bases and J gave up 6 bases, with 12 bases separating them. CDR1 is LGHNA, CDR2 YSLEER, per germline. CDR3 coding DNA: TGCGCCAGCAGCCAAGACAGGGTCTCTATTCAGCCCCAGCATTTT. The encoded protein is CASSQDRVSIQPQHF.

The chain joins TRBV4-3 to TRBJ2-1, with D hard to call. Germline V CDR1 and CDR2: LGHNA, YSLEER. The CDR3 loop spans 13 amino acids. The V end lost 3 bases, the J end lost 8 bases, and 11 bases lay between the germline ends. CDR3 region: CASSHTGWDEQFF. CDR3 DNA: TGCGCCAGCAGCCACACCGGTTGGGATGAGCAGTTCTTC.

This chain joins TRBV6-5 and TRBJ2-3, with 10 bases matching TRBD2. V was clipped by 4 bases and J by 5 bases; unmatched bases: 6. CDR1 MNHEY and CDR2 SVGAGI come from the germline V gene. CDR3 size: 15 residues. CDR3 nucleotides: TGTGCCAGCAGTTTTACTAGCGGGGAGGGAGATACGCAGTATTTT. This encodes CASSFTSGEGDTQYF.

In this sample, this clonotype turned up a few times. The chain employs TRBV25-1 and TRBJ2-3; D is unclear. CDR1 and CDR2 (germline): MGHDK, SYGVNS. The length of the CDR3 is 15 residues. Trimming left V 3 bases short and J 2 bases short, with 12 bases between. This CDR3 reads CASSDAIGTTDTQYF. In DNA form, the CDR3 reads TGTGCCAGCAGTGACGCAATTGGTACCACAGATACGCAGTATTTT.

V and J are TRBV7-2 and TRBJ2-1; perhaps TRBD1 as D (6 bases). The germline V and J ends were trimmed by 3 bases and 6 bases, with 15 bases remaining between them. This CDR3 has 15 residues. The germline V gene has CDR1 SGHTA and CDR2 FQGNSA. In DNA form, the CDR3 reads TGTGCCAGCAGCTTGGGTCAGGGGTTTACCAATGAGCAGTTCTTC. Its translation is CASSLGQGFTNEQFF.

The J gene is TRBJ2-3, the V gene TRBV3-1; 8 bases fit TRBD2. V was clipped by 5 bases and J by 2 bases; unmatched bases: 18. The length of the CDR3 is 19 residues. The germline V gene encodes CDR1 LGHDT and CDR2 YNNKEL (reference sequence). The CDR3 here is CASSIRSDQRGHDTDTQYF. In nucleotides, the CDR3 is TGTGCCAGCAGCATCAGATCCGATCAGCGGGGGCATGACACAGATACGCAGTATTTT.

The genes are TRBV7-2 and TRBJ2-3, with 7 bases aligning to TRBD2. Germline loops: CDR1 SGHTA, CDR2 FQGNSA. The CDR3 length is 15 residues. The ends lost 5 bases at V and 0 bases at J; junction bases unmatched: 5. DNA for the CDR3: TGTGCCAGCAGCCGGGACTATCCTAGCACAGATACGCAGTATTTT. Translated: CASSRDYPSTDTQYF. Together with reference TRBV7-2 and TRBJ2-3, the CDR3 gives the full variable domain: GAGVSQSPSNKVTEKGKDVELRCDPISGHTALYWYRQSLGQGLEFLIYFQGNSAPDKSGLPSDRFSAERTGGSVSTLTIQRTQQEDSAVYLCASSRDYPSTDTQYFGPGTRLTVL.

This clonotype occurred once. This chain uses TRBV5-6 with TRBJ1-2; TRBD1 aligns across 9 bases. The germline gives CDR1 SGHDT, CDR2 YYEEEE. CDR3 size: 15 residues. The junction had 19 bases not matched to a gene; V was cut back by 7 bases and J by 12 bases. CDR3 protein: CASSPPGQGLLGNTF. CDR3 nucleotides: TGTGCCAGCTCACCTCCGGGACAGGGACTGTTAGGAAACACCTTC. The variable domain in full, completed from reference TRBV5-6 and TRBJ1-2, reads DAGVTQSPTHLIKTRGQQVTLRCSPKSGHDTVSWYQQALGQGPQFIFQYYEEEERQRGNFPDRFSGHQFPNYSSELNVNALLLGDSALYLCASSPPGQGLLGNTFGSGTRLTVV.

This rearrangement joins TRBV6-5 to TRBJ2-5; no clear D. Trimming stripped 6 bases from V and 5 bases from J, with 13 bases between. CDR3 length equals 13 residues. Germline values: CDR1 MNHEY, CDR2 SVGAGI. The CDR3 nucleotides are TGTGCCAGCAGAGGAAGAACCCTCGAGACCCAGTACTTC. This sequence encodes CASRGRTLETQYF.

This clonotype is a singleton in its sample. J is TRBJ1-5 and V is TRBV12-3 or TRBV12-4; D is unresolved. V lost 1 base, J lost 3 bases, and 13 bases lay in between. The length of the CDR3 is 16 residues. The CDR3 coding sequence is TGTGCCAGCAGTTTAGGGGCCAACAGCCTCAATCAGCCCCAGCATTTT. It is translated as CASSLGANSLNQPQHF.

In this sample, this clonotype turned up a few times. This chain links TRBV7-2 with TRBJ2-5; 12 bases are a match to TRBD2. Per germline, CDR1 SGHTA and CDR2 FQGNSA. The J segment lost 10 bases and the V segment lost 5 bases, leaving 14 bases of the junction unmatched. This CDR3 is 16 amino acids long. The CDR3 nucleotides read TGTGCCAGCAGCCCGACTAGCGGGGGCTACCTTGTTGACCAGTACTTC. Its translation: CASSPTSGGYLVDQYF. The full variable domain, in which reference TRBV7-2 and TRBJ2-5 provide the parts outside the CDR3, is GAGVSQSPSNKVTEKGKDVELRCDPISGHTALYWYRQSLGQGLEFLIYFQGNSAPDKSGLPSDRFSAERTGGSVSTLTIQRTQQEDSAVYLCASSPTSGGYLVDQYFGPGTRLLVL.

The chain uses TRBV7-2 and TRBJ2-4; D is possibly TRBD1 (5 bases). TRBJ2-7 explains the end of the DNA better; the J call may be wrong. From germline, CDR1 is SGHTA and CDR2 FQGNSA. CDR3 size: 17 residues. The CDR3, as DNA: TGTGCCAGCAGCTTTAGGCCAGGACAACTCACCTCCTACGAGCAGTACTTC. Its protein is CASSFRPGQLTSYEQYF.

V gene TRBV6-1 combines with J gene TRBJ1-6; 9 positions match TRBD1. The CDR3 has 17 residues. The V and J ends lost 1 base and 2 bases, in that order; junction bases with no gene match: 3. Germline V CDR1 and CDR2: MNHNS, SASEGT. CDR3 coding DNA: TGTGCCAGCAGTGAAGGGACAGGGGTCACCTATAATTCACCCCTCCACTTT. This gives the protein CASSEGTGVTYNSPLHF.

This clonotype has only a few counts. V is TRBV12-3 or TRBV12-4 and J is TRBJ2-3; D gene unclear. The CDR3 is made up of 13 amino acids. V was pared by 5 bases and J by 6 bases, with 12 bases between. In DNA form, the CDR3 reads TGTGCCAGCAGTAACTCGACCTGGGATACGCAGTATTTT. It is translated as CASSNSTWDTQYF.